Reported below is one TCR beta chain. Its antigen is not known. PCR amplification relied on 60 Vbeta primers (plus 13 Jbeta primers). Source study methods: About 11 million of the roughly 80 million unique TCR beta chains counted in a later analysis were shared. Profiled with immunoSEQ multiplex PCR; TCRdb holds only in-frame clones, not every one. For V, J and clone size, that table is used; D and trimming come from the DNA. The sample shows 170,000 or so clones, about 78% of them seen only once. This record comes from a study of cytomegalovirus exposure and HLA in healthy donors. Across the whole study: There were roughly 110 million unique TCR beta sequences, drawn from 200 million or so T cells, in an earlier analysis. Study-level results: Reported performance of the classifier showed diagnosis of cytomegalovirus status with high specificity and sensitivity.

This receptor was identified in a woman aged 45 to 65 in good health and CMV-seropositive. The sequenced sample was PBMCs.

CDR3 DNA sequence: TGTGCCAGCAGCGCCCGGAGACTAGCGGGGGGCACAGATACGCAGTATTTT. Its protein product is CASSARRLAGGTDTQYF. The chain links TRBV9 to TRBJ2-3; 12 nucleotides agree with TRBD2. Per the germline V gene, CDR1 is SGDLS and CDR2 is YYNGEE. Losses at the gene ends were 3 bases for V and 1 base for J; bases not matched to a gene: 6. The CDR3 has 17 amino acids.